The rows below give T cell receptor beta chains drawn from one sample of a study of T cells in Graves' hyperthyroidism and ophthalmopathy. From the multiplex PCR reads, TCRdb called clonotypes with MiXCR, one entry per CDR3 protein. The repertoire consists of 550,000 to 650,000 distinct CDR3 sequences, with approximately 15% occurring once and the leading ten covering roughly 5.7%. The sample comprised blood. The receptors here all came from a woman aged 25 to 45 with Graves' hyperthyroidism that later progressed to Graves' ophthalmopathy. CDR3s include the opening cysteine and the closing phenylalanine or tryptophan. The D gene is left open where the match is weak. Clone size is stated in some rows and not others, as once, few, many or a class when expanded.

clone_size	d_call	v_call	j_call	cdr3_nt	cdr3_aa
many	.	TRBV18	TRBJ2-7	TGTGCCAGCTCATCCGGGCCGGGCACCTCCTACGAGCAGTACTTC	CASSSGPGTSYEQYF
many	.	TRBV6-2/TRBV6-3	TRBJ1-1	TGTGCCAGCAACCTCGACGGGGCAGATGAAGCTTTCTTT	CASNLDGADEAFF
.	TRBD2	TRBV6-2/TRBV6-3	TRBJ2-1	TGTGCCAGCAGTGGGGCCGGGGGGAGGAATGAGCAGTTCTTC	CASSGAGGRNEQFF
.	.	TRBV12-3/TRBV12-4	TRBJ2-7	TGTGCCAGCAGTTTAAGGACACAGGGCTACGAGCAGTACTTC	CASSLRTQGYEQYF
many	TRBD2	TRBV3-1	TRBJ2-5	TGTGCCAGCAGCTACCTAGCGGGAGGAGGGCAAGAGACCCAGTACTTC	CASSYLAGGGQETQYF
few	.	TRBV5-1	TRBJ1-5	TGCGCCAGCAGCTTGGGGTTTTTCAATCAGCCCCAGCATTTT	CASSLGFFNQPQHF
many	TRBD1	TRBV12-3/TRBV12-4	TRBJ2-7	TGTGCCAGCAGTGGGACAGCCTACTCCTACGAGCAGTACTTC	CASSGTAYSYEQYF
many	.	TRBV10-3	TRBJ2-3	TGTGCCATCAACCCGGGCCACACTCACACAGATACGCAGTATTTT	CAINPGHTHTDTQYF
few	.	TRBV5-1	TRBJ2-7	TGCGCCAGCAGCTTGGGGGGGGACCACGAGCAGTACTTC	CASSLGGDHEQYF
many	TRBD2	TRBV28	TRBJ2-6	TGTGCCAGCAGTTCCCCGGGGGGAGCCGGGGCCAACGTCCTGACTTTC	CASSSPGGAGANVLTF
many	.	TRBV2	TRBJ2-7	TGTGCCAGCAGTGAAGGGGGGGAATCGCCAAAGCAGTACTTC	CASSEGGESPKQYF
.	.	TRBV6-1	TRBJ1-1	TGTGCCAGCAATCCACGGTGGGGCACTGAAGCTTTCTTT	CASNPRWGTEAFF
many	.	TRBV28	TRBJ2-5	TGTGCCAGCAGTTTGTCGCAGTGGGAGACCCAGTACTTC	CASSLSQWETQYF
.	.	TRBV6-2/TRBV6-3	TRBJ1-1	TGTGCCAGCAGTTACCCTATCCGGGGAGGTGACACTGAAGCTTTCTTT	CASSYPIRGGDTEAFF
many	.	TRBV5-1	TRBJ1-1	TGCGCCAGCAGCTTGGAGGGGGGATTGACTGAAGCTTTCTTT	CASSLEGGLTEAFF
many	TRBD2	TRBV29-1	TRBJ2-5	TGCAGCGTCGCTCCGACTAGCGGGATCACGGAGACCCAGTACTTC	CSVAPTSGITETQYF
.	.	TRBV6-1	TRBJ2-2	TGTGCCAGCTGGGCGGGATGGAACACCGGGGAGCTGTTTTTT	CASWAGWNTGELFF
.	.	TRBV24-1	TRBJ1-2	TGTGCCACCCACCCTGGGAGTCAAGAGGTGCGCTACACCTTC	CATHPGSQEVRYTF
many	.	TRBV29-1	TRBJ2-7	TGCAGCGTTGATAATGCGGACTCCTACGAGCAGTACTTC	CSVDNADSYEQYF
few	.	TRBV4-2	TRBJ1-3	TGTGCCAGCAGCCAAGCCGGGTCGGGGCCTGGAAACACCATATATTTT	CASSQAGSGPGNTIYF
.	TRBD1	TRBV28	TRBJ1-5	TGTGCCAGCAGTTTATTTGATAGGGACAGGGATCAGCCCCAGCATTTT	CASSLFDRDRDQPQHF
many	.	TRBV19	TRBJ2-1	TGTGCCAGTACCACGGGGGTAGGGACGAGAGAGCAGTTCTTC	CASTTGVGTREQFF
many	.	TRBV27	TRBJ1-6	TGTGCCAGCAGTTTCGATAGTCCCCGGGGTTCACCCCTCCACTTT	CASSFDSPRGSPLHF
.	.	TRBV7-2	TRBJ2-1	TGTGCCAGCAGCTTAAATTTATACCTCAATGAGCAGTTCTTC	CASSLNLYLNEQFF